A single sample gave rise to the 20 T cell receptor beta chains below, sequenced in a study of technical replicates of blood from a few donors (dated by TCRdb to the late 2010s). The library was made by the immunoSEQ multiplex PCR assay. The clones in this table, taken by TCRdb from immuneACCESS, are in-frame only. Not every clone is retained; where verified, under half of the shortfall comes from an unresolved V gene, and the cause of the rest is unknown. The table for this sample lists some 80,000 clones; around 96% of them were counted only once. Approximately 0.3% of the sample comes from the top ten. The sample consisted of T cells isolated from PBMCs. The source of these receptors is a human donor in good health.

This clone was found a few times. The CDR3 region has the DNA TGTGCCATCAGTGACCTCGGACAGGGAGCCACTGAAGCTTTCTTT. It translates to CAISDLGQGATEAFF. The chain is built from TRBV10-3 and TRBJ1-1; 8 bases agree with TRBD1. The junction had 7 bases not matched to a gene; V was cut back by 3 bases and J by 4 bases. The CDR3 totals 15 residues. Germline CDR1 reads ENHRY; CDR2 reads SYGVKD.

V and J are TRBV5-1 and TRBJ2-3, with TRBD2 matching 10 bases. The CDR3 spans 20 residues. Germline CDR1 reads SGHRS; CDR2 reads YFSETQ. Trimming removed 4 bases from V and 2 bases from J; junction bases left unmatched: 19. The CDR3 protein is CASSPSARRTSGTSTDTQYF. The CDR3, as DNA: TGCGCCAGCAGCCCGTCGGCCCGGAGGACTAGCGGTACCTCCACAGATACGCAGTATTTT.

This clone was recorded only once. J is TRBJ2-3 and V is TRBV4-3; 16 positions agree with TRBD2. Germline V gene data show CDR1 as LGHNA and CDR2 as YSLEER. Trimming at V came to 1 base and at J to 6 bases, leaving 13 bases not matched to a gene. The CDR3 has 20 amino acids. This CDR3 reads CASSQAGLAGGPLPWDTQYF. The CDR3 DNA follows: TGCGCCAGCAGCCAAGCGGGACTAGCGGGAGGGCCCCTGCCCTGGGATACGCAGTATTTT.

This chain links TRBV7-2 with TRBJ2-3; TRBD2 matches at 9 bases. Unmatched junction bases numbered 3, after V lost 1 base and J lost 4 bases. This CDR3 has 15 residues. From germline, CDR1 is SGHTA and CDR2 FQGNSA. In nucleotides, the CDR3 is TGTGCCAGCAGCTTAGATGGCGGGAGGGCAGATACGCAGTATTTT. Translating it yields CASSLDGGRADTQYF.

The chain joins TRBV19 to TRBJ1-2, with D unclear. Germline CDR1 is LNHDA and CDR2 is SQIVND (reference sequence). Trimming took 2 bases from V and 8 from J, leaving 18 bases between them. This CDR3 has 15 residues. The CDR3 coding sequence is TGTGCCAGTAGTATATCAGGCACCGATGCTGGGGGCTACACCTTC. The encoded protein is CASSISGTDAGGYTF. The full variable domain, with the rest looked up from reference TRBV19 and TRBJ1-2, is DGGITQSPKYLFRKEGQNVTLSCEQNLNHDAMYWYRQDPGQGLRLIYYSQIVNDFQKGDIAEGYSVSREKKESFPLTVTSAQKNPTAFYLCASSISGTDAGGYTFGSGTRLTVV.

The chain uses TRBV30 and TRBJ2-7, with 10 bases identical to TRBD2. The CDR3 spans 15 residues. Germline loops: CDR1 GTSNPN, CDR2 SVGIG (reference sequence). J lost 6 bases, V lost 6 bases, and 14 bases had no gene match. The chain's CDR3 is CACLPSGREPGEQYF. Written as DNA, the CDR3 is TGTGCCTGCCTCCCCAGCGGGAGGGAGCCAGGCGAGCAGTACTTC.

V and J are TRBV11-2 and TRBJ2-1; 11 bases are shared with TRBD2. CDR1 SGHAT and CDR2 FQNNGV come from the germline V gene. J was trimmed by 4 bases and V by 1 base; bases with no gene match: 3. The CDR3 contains 16 residues. CDR3 protein: CASSLVLAGGYNEQFF. For the CDR3, the DNA is TGTGCCAGCAGCTTAGTTTTAGCGGGAGGGTACAATGAGCAGTTCTTC.

The chain recombines TRBV9 with TRBJ2-3; 8 bases line up with TRBD2. Germline V gene lookup returns CDR1 SGDLS and CDR2 YYNGEE. This CDR3 has 15 amino acids. V shed 0 bases and J 6 bases; nucleotides not matched to a gene: 6. The CDR3 DNA is TGTGCCAGCAGCGTAGACCCGGGGGGGAGGGATACGCAGTATTTT. This encodes CASSVDPGGRDTQYF.

V gene TRBV5-1 combines with J gene TRBJ2-1, with 15 bases aligning to TRBD2. The CDR3 sequence is 17 residues long. V shed 0 bases, J shed 7 bases, and the junction held 5 bases outside the gene matches. Per the germline V gene, CDR1 is SGHRS and CDR2 is YFSETQ. The CDR3 DNA sequence: TGCGCCAGCAGCTTGGGGACTAGCGGGAGGGTAGGTAATGAGCAGTTCTTC. It yields the protein CASSLGTSGRVGNEQFF.

V and J are TRBV5-1 and TRBJ1-1; TRBD1 is a possible D gene (5 bases). Per germline, CDR1 SGHRS and CDR2 YFSETQ. V was shortened by 3 bases and J by 1 base, with 7 bases between the two germline ends. The CDR3 has 13 residues. CDR3 in DNA: TGCGCCAGCAGCTATGGACAGAACACTGAAGCTTTCTTT. It encodes CASSYGQNTEAFF.

The genes are TRBV18 and TRBJ1-2; no clear D. Trimming cost V 3 bases and J 1 base, with 9 bases left between them. Looked up from germline, CDR1 is KGHSH and CDR2 is LQKENI. The CDR3 is made up of 14 amino acids. The CDR3 region is CASSPDADNYGYTF. CDR3 bases: TGTGCCAGCTCACCTGATGCAGATAACTATGGCTACACCTTC. Full variable domain (rest looked up from reference TRBV18 and TRBJ1-2): NAGVMQNPRHLVRRRGQEARLRCSPMKGHSHVYWYRQLPEEGLKFMVYLQKENIIDESGMPKERFSAEFPKEGPSILRIQQVVRGDSAAYFCASSPDADNYGYTFGSGTRLTVV.

This chain joins TRBV6-1 and TRBJ2-4; TRBD1 agrees at 7 bases. J lost 6 bases, V lost 9 bases, and 11 bases had no gene match. CDR3 length equals 14 residues. Germline assignment: CDR1 MNHNS and CDR2 SASEGT. The CDR3 reads CASLRNGDRNIQYF. The CDR3 nucleotides are TGTGCCAGTTTACGAAATGGGGACAGAAACATTCAGTACTTC.

J is TRBJ2-2 and V is TRBV27; 8 nucleotides match TRBD2. V was clipped by 8 bases and J by 3 bases; unmatched bases: 5. The V gene's germline CDR1 is MNHEY and CDR2 SMNVEV (reference sequence). This CDR3 has 14 amino acids. CDR3 in amino acids: CASRTSGYTGELFF. The CDR3, as DNA: TGTGCCAGCCGAACTAGCGGTTACACCGGGGAGCTGTTTTTT.

This chain's CDR3 is CASSPSGQGYGYTF. In DNA form, the CDR3 reads TGTGCCAGCAGCCCCTCCGGACAGGGCTACGGCTACACCTTC. This chain connects TRBV7-2 to TRBJ1-2; 8 bases align to TRBD1. Per the germline V gene, CDR1 is SGHTA and CDR2 is FQGNSA. This CDR3 has 14 amino acids. After removal of 5 bases from V and 8 bases from J, the junction contained 10 bases not matched to a gene.

V gene TRBV5-8 combines with J gene TRBJ1-2, with TRBD1 matching 7 bases. V lost 3 bases and J lost 5; bases outside the gene matches: 7. The CDR3 is 14 amino acids. Germline V gene lookup returns CDR1 SGHTS and CDR2 YDEGEE. The CDR3 nucleotides read TGTGCCAGCAGCTCGCGGGACAGTCGTTATGGCTACACCTTC. This gives the protein CASSSRDSRYGYTF.

The chain combines TRBV7-9 with TRBJ2-7, with 8 positions matching TRBD1. CDR1 is SEHNR, CDR2 FQNEAQ, per germline (reference sequence). The CDR3 is made up of 15 amino acids. Unmatched junction bases numbered 8, after V lost 2 bases and J lost 5 bases. CDR3 coding DNA: TGTGCCAGCAGCTTAATCTGGGACAGGTCGGACGAGCAGTACTTC. Amino acid sequence: CASSLIWDRSDEQYF.

The chain is built from TRBV9 and TRBJ1-1; D gene unclear. Trimming removed 0 bases at V and 4 bases at J, with 7 bases between. The CDR3 consists of 13 residues. Germline CDR1 reads SGDLS; CDR2 reads YYNGEE. The CDR3 protein is CASSVGRATEAFF. The CDR3 nucleotides read TGTGCCAGCAGCGTAGGGCGGGCCACTGAAGCTTTCTTT.

The rearrangement joins TRBV6-5 to TRBJ2-7, with TRBD1 identical over 9 bases. Germline V gene lookup returns CDR1 MNHEY and CDR2 SVGAGI. The CDR3 contains 16 residues. Germline trimming cut 3 bases from V and 5 bases from J; bases unmatched to any gene: 11. The CDR3: CASSYGPGTGSHEQYF. The CDR3 region has the DNA TGTGCCAGCAGTTATGGGCCCGGGACAGGGAGCCACGAGCAGTACTTC.

This chain links TRBV2 with TRBJ2-3; tentatively, D is TRBD1 (6 bases). Deletions cut 8 bases from V and 0 bases from J, with 15 bases between. This CDR3 spans 15 amino acids. The germline gives CDR1 SNHLY, CDR2 FYNNEI. CDR3 coding DNA: TGTGCCAGCCTCCGAGAGGGGGTCAGCACAGATACGCAGTATTTT. Protein sequence: CASLREGVSTDTQYF.

The rearrangement joins TRBV6-6 to TRBJ2-3; 9 bases map to TRBD2. From germline, CDR1 is MNHNY and CDR2 SVGAGI (reference sequence). The CDR3 is 15 residues long. J gave up 4 bases and V 0 bases, and 2 bases lay outside the gene matches. The CDR3 DNA reads as TGTGCCAGCAGTTACTCTGCGGGAGGGCCAGATACGCAGTATTTT. It specifies CASSYSAGGPDTQYF.